The rows below give T cell receptor beta chains drawn from one sample of a study of graft-versus-host responses after intestinal transplantation. TCRdb keeps only in-frame clones here, not all; method: immunoSEQ multiplex PCR. The sample carries 110,000 to 150,000 clones, around nine tenths recorded once. The antigens of these receptors remain unknown. Sequenced here: unstimulated CD4+ T cells sorted from spleen or lymph node cells, sampled before intestinal transplant. The receptor set was obtained from a human donor who received an intestinal transplant. Each CDR3 is given with its conserved first and last residue. D genes are given only for firm matches. Where a row states a size, it is once, few, many or the class of an expanded clone; other rows omit it.

TRBJ2-1,NA,NA,TRBV6-5,CASSPGLSNEQFF,TGTGCCAGCAGTCCGGGATTAAGCAATGAGCAGTTCTTC
TRBJ2-4,NA,NA,TRBV27,CASSPGMLAKNIQYF,TGTGCCAGCAGTCCCGGGATGCTAGCCAAAAACATTCAGTACTTC
TRBJ1-1,NA,NA,TRBV5-6,CASSLEWGPGEAFF,TGTGCCAGCAGCTTGGAATGGGGGCCGGGTGAAGCTTTCTTT
TRBJ2-7,NA,NA,TRBV6-5,CASSSSALQRRYEQYF,TGTGCCAGCAGTTCTAGTGCGTTGCAGCGGAGATACGAGCAGTACTTC
TRBJ1-4,NA,NA,TRBV20-1,CSARNEKLFF,TGCAGTGCTAGAAATGAAAAACTGTTTTTT
TRBJ1-4,NA,NA,TRBV7-2,CASSSQGREEKLFF,TGTGCCAGCAGCTCCCAGGGTCGCGAGGAAAAACTGTTTTTT
TRBJ2-3,NA,NA,TRBV20-1,CSAALGDTQYF,TGCAGTGCGGCCCTGGGTGATACGCAGTATTTT
TRBJ2-1,TRBD1,NA,TRBV29-1,CSVTGTGSSYNEQFF,TGCAGCGTGACCGGGACAGGGTCCTCCTACAATGAGCAGTTCTTC
TRBJ2-2,NA,NA,TRBV7-6,CASSLAPPTTGTPQPNTGELFF,TGTGCCAGCAGCTTAGCGCCCCCAACAACCGGGACACCCCAGCCGAACACCGGGGAGCTGTTTTTT
TRBJ2-1,NA,few,TRBV7-2,CASSRRGYEQFF,TGTGCCAGCAGCCGCAGGGGCTATGAGCAGTTCTTC
TRBJ2-2,TRBD2,NA,TRBV6-1,CASSSLAGGTGELFF,TGTGCCAGCAGTTCACTAGCGGGAGGCACCGGGGAGCTGTTTTTT
TRBJ2-1,TRBD2,NA,TRBV11-3,CASSLGTSNEQFF,TGTGCCAGCAGCTTAGGGACTAGCAATGAGCAGTTCTTC
TRBJ1-1,NA,NA,TRBV10-3,CAISGGGNTEAFF,TGTGCCATCAGTGGGGGGGGGAACACTGAAGCTTTCTTT
TRBJ2-7,NA,NA,TRBV6-4,CASSGTRGAFHEQYF,TGTGCCAGCAGTGGAACCAGGGGAGCCTTCCACGAGCAGTACTTC
TRBJ1-1,TRBD1,once,TRBV5-6,CASSLRPDRGNTEAFF,TGTGCCAGCAGCTTGCGACCTGACAGGGGGAACACTGAAGCTTTCTTT
TRBJ2-7,TRBD1,NA,TRBV18,CASSRTGIPYEQYF,TGTGCCAGCTCGCGGACAGGGATTCCCTACGAGCAGTACTTC
TRBJ1-2,NA,NA,TRBV27,CASSSTGSGYTF,TGTGCCAGCAGTTCAACAGGGTCTGGCTACACCTTC
TRBJ2-2,TRBD1,NA,TRBV7-3,CASSLLTGYTGELFF,TGTGCCAGCAGCTTATTGACAGGGTACACCGGGGAGCTGTTTTTT
TRBJ2-5,NA,NA,TRBV29-1,CSVAPIETQYF,TGCAGCGTTGCCCCGATTGAGACCCAGTACTTC
TRBJ1-3,NA,NA,TRBV28,CASTPALRGNTIYF,TGTGCCAGCACCCCCGCCCTGCGGGGAAACACCATATATTTT